The next 25 T cell receptor beta chains were all read from a single sample in a study of shared clonotypes between healthy human individuals. The method was immunoSEQ multiplex PCR; TCRdb's version includes in-frame clones alone and lacks a portion of them. The table has about half a million clones, around 73% seen once. Sequencing input: PBMCs. These receptors came from a middle-aged woman in good health. Some clones in this sample may be carry-over from other donors' samples.

The chain is built from TRBV11-2 and TRBJ2-5; no firm D call. The J call could be wrong; TRBJ2-7 is a better fit for the DNA end. Germline V gives CDR1 SGHAT, CDR2 FQNNGV. The CDR3 runs 15 residues. In DNA, the CDR3 is TGTGCCAGCAGCTTAGTGTGGGATGCCCCCTACGAGCAGTACTTC. This encodes CASSLVWDAPYEQYF.

V usage is TRBV29-1 and J usage is TRBJ1-2; the D is unclear. This CDR3 is built from 12 residues. Trimming stripped 5 bases from V and 3 bases from J, with 10 bases between. Germline-derived CDR1 and CDR2 are SQVTM and ANQGSEA. CDR3 nucleotide sequence: TGCAGCGTTACGGCGAATCACTATGGCTACACCTTC. This translates into CSVTANHYGYTF.

This chain connects TRBV2 to TRBJ1-2; possibly TRBD1 for D (6 bases). Trimming cost V 7 bases and J 9 bases, with 18 bases left between them. The CDR3 runs to 13 residues. The germline V gene has CDR1 SNHLY and CDR2 FYNNEI. The CDR3 reads CASTGGTGYSYTF. In nucleotides, the CDR3 is TGTGCCAGCACGGGGGGCACAGGGTACAGCTACACCTTC.

This chain joins TRBV6-5 and TRBJ2-3; 10 bases agree with TRBD2. V lost 4 bases to trimming and J lost 3 bases; unmatched junction nucleotides: 7. This CDR3 region has 16 residues. CDR1 is MNHEY, CDR2 SVGAGI, per germline. CDR3 protein: CASSSILAGSTDTQYF. CDR3 in DNA: TGTGCCAGCAGTTCAATACTAGCGGGAAGTACAGATACGCAGTATTTT.

V usage is TRBV7-9 and J usage is TRBJ2-5; D gene uncertain. Germline lookup yields CDR1 SEHNR and CDR2 FQNEAQ (reference sequence). With 4 bases removed from V and 4 bases from J, the gap between germline ends came to 4 bases. This CDR3 has 11 amino acids. The CDR3 loop is CASSYVETQYF. DNA for the CDR3: TGTGCCAGCAGCTACGTAGAGACCCAGTACTTC. The full variable domain, its missing parts supplied by reference TRBV7-9 and TRBJ2-5, is DTGVSQNPRHKITKRGQNVTFRCDPISEHNRLYWYRQTLGQGPEFLTYFQNEAQLEKSRLLSDRFSAERPKGSFSTLEIQRTEQGDSAMYLCASSYVETQYFGPGTRLLVL.

This clone has a count of ten or more. This rearrangement joins TRBV12-2 to TRBJ2-5; TRBD1 was called by the table and not checked on the DNA. TRBV12-2 has pseudogene status. This CDR3 contains 13 residues. The CDR3 is CASRLGGQDVQYF. The CDR3 nucleotides read TGTGCAAGTCGCTTAGGGGGGCAGGACGTTCAGTACTTC.

This clone was seen a handful of times. This sequence joins TRBV5-1 and TRBJ2-1; TRBD1 agrees at 10 bases. From germline, CDR1 is SGHRS and CDR2 YFSETQ. V dropped 1 base and J dropped 6; count of bases not matched to a gene: 4. CDR3 length: 15 residues. CDR3 coding DNA: TGCGCCAGCAGCTTGCTTGGGGACAGGGGCAATGAGCAGTTCTTC. It specifies CASSLLGDRGNEQFF.

The rearrangement uses TRBV12-5 and TRBJ2-7, with 10 nucleotides matching TRBD1. Trimming took 7 bases from V and 3 from J; bases not matched to a gene: 6. The CDR3 covers 14 residues. Germline loops: CDR1 LGHNT, CDR2 FRNRAP. CDR3 amino acids: CASAIGDRGYEQYF. The CDR3 DNA reads as TGTGCTAGTGCCATTGGGGACAGGGGCTACGAGCAGTACTTC.

This chain connects TRBV7-8 to TRBJ2-7; 9 bases are a match to TRBD2. J gave up 7 bases and V 5 bases, and 9 bases lay outside the gene matches. In germline, CDR1 is SGHVS, CDR2 FQNEAQ. This CDR3 contains 14 residues. The CDR3 loop is CASSTGTSIKEQYF. CDR3 sequence (DNA): TGTGCCAGCAGCACCGGGACTAGCATAAAAGAGCAGTACTTC.

The chain employs TRBV5-4 and TRBJ1-4, with 8 nucleotides matching TRBD1. CDR1 is SGHNT and CDR2 is YYREEE in the germline V gene (reference sequence). The junction had 2 bases not matched to a gene; V was cut back by 1 base and J by 6 bases. The CDR3 is made up of 14 amino acids. The CDR3 DNA is TGTGCCAGCAGCTTGCCAGGGGGCGATGAAAAACTGTTTTTT. Its protein product is CASSLPGGDEKLFF.

This clone was detected ten times or more. This chain links TRBV5-1 with TRBJ2-7, with D unclear. V was cut by 4 bases and J by 0 bases, with 14 bases left in between. The CDR3 contains 15 residues. Per germline, CDR1 SGHRS and CDR2 YFSETQ. CDR3 residues: CASSAYSASSYEQYF. The CDR3 nucleotides are TGCGCCAGCAGCGCATACAGCGCGAGCTCCTACGAGCAGTACTTC.

V usage is TRBV30 and J usage is TRBJ1-4; 7 nucleotides agree with TRBD1. V lost 4 bases, J lost 5 bases, and 7 bases stayed unmatched. Germline CDR1 GTSNPN, CDR2 SVGIG (reference sequence). CDR3 length: 14 amino acids. CDR3 in amino acids: CAWTNQGGNEKLFF. DNA for the CDR3: TGTGCCTGGACCAACCAGGGGGGGAATGAAAAACTGTTTTTT. The full variable domain, its missing parts supplied by reference TRBV30 and TRBJ1-4, is SQTIHQWPATLVQPVGSPLSLECTVEGTSNPNLYWYRQAAGRGLQLLFYSVGIGQISSEVPQNLSASRPQDRQFILSSKKLLLSDSGFYLCAWTNQGGNEKLFFGSGTQLSVL.

The V and J genes are TRBV7-3 and TRBJ2-7, with 8 bases matching TRBD1. The J segment lost 6 bases and the V segment lost 0 bases, leaving 1 base of the junction unmatched. The V gene's germline CDR1 is SGHTA and CDR2 FQGTGA. The CDR3 length is 13 residues. CDR3 bases: TGTGCCAGCAGCTTAACTACAGGGGGCGAGCAGTACTTC. Its protein product is CASSLTTGGEQYF.

The V and J genes are TRBV7-2 and TRBJ2-7; TRBD2 matches at 8 bases. V lost 6 bases to trimming and J lost 1 base; unmatched junction nucleotides: 8. The germline gives CDR1 SGHTA, CDR2 FQGNSA. This CDR3 comprises 15 residues. The CDR3 DNA reads TGTGCCAGCAGTTTTTCTAGCGGGCCGTCCTACGAGCAGTACTTC. It encodes CASSFSSGPSYEQYF.

This sequence joins TRBV10-3 and TRBJ1-6; 7 nucleotides agree with TRBD1. The CDR3 loop spans 14 amino acids. V dropped 4 bases and J dropped 7; count of bases not matched to a gene: 4. Looked up from germline, CDR1 is ENHRY and CDR2 is SYGVKD. The DNA of the CDR3 is TGTGCCATCAGTGGGAGACAGGGAAATTCACCCCTCCACTTT. Amino acids: CAISGRQGNSPLHF.

To note about this clone: This sample includes further DNA sequences coding for the same CDR3. V gene TRBV18 combines with J gene TRBJ1-1; D is undetermined. V lost 2 bases, J lost 1 base, and 5 bases lay in between. The CDR3 has 13 residues. The germline gives CDR1 KGHSH, CDR2 LQKENI. CDR3 nucleotide sequence: TGTGCCAGCTCACCAGGGGAGAACACTGAAGCTTTCTTT. It translates to CASSPGENTEAFF.

This rearrangement joins TRBV5-5 to TRBJ1-1, with D tentatively TRBD1 (6 bases). V was pared by 4 bases and J by 3 bases, with 16 bases between. The germline gives CDR1 SGHKS, CDR2 YYEKEE (reference sequence). The CDR3 is 15 residues long. CDR3 protein: CASSPRTALDTEAFF. The CDR3 DNA reads TGTGCCAGCAGCCCCCGGACAGCGCTGGACACTGAAGCTTTCTTT. Looking up the rest from reference TRBV5-5 and TRBJ1-1 gives the full variable domain: DAGVTQSPTHLIKTRGQQVTLRCSPISGHKSVSWYQQVLGQGPQFIFQYYEKEERGRGNFPDRFSARQFPNYSSELNVNALLLGDSALYLCASSPRTALDTEAFFGQGTRLTVV.

The chain has TRBV27 and TRBJ2-7; 7 bases map to TRBD2. Germline loops: CDR1 MNHEY, CDR2 SMNVEV (reference sequence). There are 17 residues in the CDR3. Losses at the gene ends were 3 bases for V and 4 bases for J; bases not matched to a gene: 15. CDR3 protein: CASSFRLMAGVSYEQYF. The CDR3 DNA is TGTGCCAGCAGTTTTCGGCTAATGGCGGGAGTTAGTTACGAGCAGTACTTC.

V is TRBV27 and J is TRBJ2-1, with D unclear. CDR3 length equals 13 residues. Between the trimmed V and J ends, which lost 7 bases and 6 bases, there was a span of 13 bases. Germline lookup yields CDR1 MNHEY and CDR2 SMNVEV (reference sequence). The CDR3 spells CASNGNPTNEQFF. As DNA, the CDR3 is TGTGCCAGCAACGGAAATCCCACCAATGAGCAGTTCTTC.

This rearrangement joins TRBV19 to TRBJ2-3, with 7 bases lining up with TRBD2. Germline CDR1 is LNHDA and CDR2 is SQIVND (reference sequence). The CDR3 covers 15 residues. Trimming at V came to 4 bases and at J to 4 bases, leaving 8 bases not matched to a gene. DNA for the CDR3: TGTGCCAGTAGTAACGGGCTGGGGAGGGCAGATACGCAGTATTTT. Amino acids: CASSNGLGRADTQYF.

The V call is TRBV18, the J call TRBJ1-4; D unclear. CDR1 KGHSH and CDR2 LQKENI come from the germline V gene. V lost 3 bases, J lost 8 bases, and 19 bases lay in between. The CDR3 totals 16 residues. For the CDR3, the DNA is TGTGCCAGCTCACCGGGGTCGGGAGCTAGCGGGGAAAAACTGTTTTTT. Its translation: CASSPGSGASGEKLFF. The variable domain in full, with the rest retrieved from reference TRBV18 and TRBJ1-4, is NAGVMQNPRHLVRRRGQEARLRCSPMKGHSHVYWYRQLPEEGLKFMVYLQKENIIDESGMPKERFSAEFPKEGPSILRIQQVVRGDSAAYFCASSPGSGASGEKLFFGSGTQLSVL.

This clone appeared once. Because the CDR3 is missing its conserved closing phenylalanine or tryptophan, this is likely a read error. J is TRBJ1-1 and V is TRBV5-1, with a tentative D call TRBD1 (5 bases). The CDR3 runs 13 residues. CDR1 and CDR2 from the germline V gene are SGHRS and YFSETQ. The V and J ends lost 3 bases and 1 base respectively, with 7 bases between them. CDR3 DNA: TGCGCCAGCAGCTCTAGGGGGAACACTGAAGCTTTCCTT. Its protein is CASSSRGNTEAFL.

The chain couples TRBV28 to TRBJ1-5; 10 bases map to TRBD1. Germline V gives CDR1 MDHEN, CDR2 SYDVKM. The length of the CDR3 is 16 residues. The J segment lost 2 bases and the V segment lost 6 bases, leaving 7 bases of the junction unmatched. CDR3 sequence reads: CASRRQGATGNQPQHF. The CDR3 region has the DNA TGTGCCAGCAGAAGACAGGGGGCGACGGGCAATCAGCCCCAGCATTTT.

V and J are TRBV9 and TRBJ2-4; TRBD2 matches 9 bases. Unmatched junction bases numbered 13, after V lost 6 bases and J lost 3 bases. The CDR3 contains 17 residues. The germline CDR1 and CDR2 sequences are SGDLS and YYNGEE. The CDR3 reads CASNPTQREEGKNIQYF. The CDR3 DNA reads TGTGCCAGCAACCCAACACAGCGGGAGGAAGGCAAAAACATTCAGTACTTC. The variable domain in full, completed from reference TRBV9 and TRBJ2-4, reads DSGVTQTPKHLITATGQRVTLRCSPRSGDLSVYWYQQSLDQGLQFLIQYYNGEERAKGNILERFSAQQFPDLHSELNLSSLELGDSALYFCASNPTQREEGKNIQYFGAGTRLSVL.

The V call is TRBV19, the J call TRBJ1-2; D is undetermined. The germline CDR1 and CDR2 sequences are LNHDA and SQIVND (reference sequence). The CDR3 has 14 residues. Trimming left V 5 bases short and J 2 bases short, with 12 bases between. In DNA form, the CDR3 reads TGTGCCAGTAGTGCCTCCTCGGGGAACTATGGCTACACCTTC. It is translated as CASSASSGNYGYTF.